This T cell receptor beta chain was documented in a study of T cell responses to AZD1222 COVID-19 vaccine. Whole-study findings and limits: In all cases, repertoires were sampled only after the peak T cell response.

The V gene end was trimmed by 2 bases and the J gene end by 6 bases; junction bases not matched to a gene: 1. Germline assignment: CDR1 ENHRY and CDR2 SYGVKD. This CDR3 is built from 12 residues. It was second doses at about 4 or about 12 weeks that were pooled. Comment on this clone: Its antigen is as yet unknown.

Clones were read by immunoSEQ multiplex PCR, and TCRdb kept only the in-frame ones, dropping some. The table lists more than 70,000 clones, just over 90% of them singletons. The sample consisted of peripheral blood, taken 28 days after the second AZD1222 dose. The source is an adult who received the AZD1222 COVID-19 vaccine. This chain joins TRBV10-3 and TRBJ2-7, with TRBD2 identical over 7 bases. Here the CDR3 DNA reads TGTGCCATCAGTGAGGGACTAGTCGAGCAGTACTTC. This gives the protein CAISEGLVEQYF.